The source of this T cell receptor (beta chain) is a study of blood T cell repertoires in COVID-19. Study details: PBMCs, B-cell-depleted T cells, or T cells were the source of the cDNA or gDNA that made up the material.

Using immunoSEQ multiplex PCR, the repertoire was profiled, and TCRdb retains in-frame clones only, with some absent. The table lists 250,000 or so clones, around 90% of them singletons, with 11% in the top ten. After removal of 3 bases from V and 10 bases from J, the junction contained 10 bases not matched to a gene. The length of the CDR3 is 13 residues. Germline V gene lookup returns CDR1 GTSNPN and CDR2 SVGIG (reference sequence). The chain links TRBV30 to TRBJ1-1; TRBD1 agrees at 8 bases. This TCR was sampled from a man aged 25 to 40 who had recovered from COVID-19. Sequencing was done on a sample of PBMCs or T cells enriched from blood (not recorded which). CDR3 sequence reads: CAWSLLQGEGAFF. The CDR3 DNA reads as TGTGCCTGGAGCCTACTACAGGGGGAGGGAGCTTTCTTT.